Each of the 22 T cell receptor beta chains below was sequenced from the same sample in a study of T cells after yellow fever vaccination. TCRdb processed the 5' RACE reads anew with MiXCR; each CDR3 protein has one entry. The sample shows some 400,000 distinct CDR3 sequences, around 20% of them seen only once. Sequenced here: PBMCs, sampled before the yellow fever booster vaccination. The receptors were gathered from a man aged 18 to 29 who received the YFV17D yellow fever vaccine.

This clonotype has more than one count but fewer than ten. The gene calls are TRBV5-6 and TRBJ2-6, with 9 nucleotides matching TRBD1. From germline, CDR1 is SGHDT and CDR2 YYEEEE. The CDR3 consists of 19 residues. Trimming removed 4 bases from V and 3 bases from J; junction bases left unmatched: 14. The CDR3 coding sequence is TGTGCCAGCAGCCAGTCCCGGGGGACAGGGTCGTTTGGGGCCAACGTCCTGACTTTC. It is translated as CASSQSRGTGSFGANVLTF.

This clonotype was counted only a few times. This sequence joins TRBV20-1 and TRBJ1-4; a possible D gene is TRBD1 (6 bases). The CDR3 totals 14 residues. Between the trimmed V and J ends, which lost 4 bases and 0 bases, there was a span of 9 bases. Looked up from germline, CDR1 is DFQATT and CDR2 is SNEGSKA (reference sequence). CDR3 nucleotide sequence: TGCAGTGCTACCCCAGGGGCAACTAATGAAAAACTGTTTTTT. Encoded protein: CSATPGATNEKLFF.

In DNA form, the CDR3 reads TGCGCCAGCAGCCCAAACCGACAGGGAGGGTATGGCTACACCTTC. Protein sequence: CASSPNRQGGYGYTF. The chain uses TRBV4-3 and TRBJ1-2; 7 bases match TRBD1. Germline V gene data show CDR1 as LGHNA and CDR2 as YSLEER. The junction had 10 bases not matched to a gene; V was cut back by 4 bases and J by 5 bases. The CDR3 has 15 amino acids.

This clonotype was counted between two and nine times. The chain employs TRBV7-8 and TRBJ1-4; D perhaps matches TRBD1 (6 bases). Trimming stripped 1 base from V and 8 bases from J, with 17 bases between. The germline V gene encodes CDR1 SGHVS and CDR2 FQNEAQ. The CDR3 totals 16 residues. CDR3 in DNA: TGTGCCAGCAGCTTAGTTCCCGCGCAGGGGCTGGAAAAACTGTTTTTT. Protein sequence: CASSLVPAQGLEKLFF. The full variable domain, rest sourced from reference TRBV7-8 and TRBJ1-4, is GAGVSQSPRYKVAKRGQDVALRCDPISGHVSLFWYQQALGQGPEFLTYFQNEAQLDKSGLPSDRFFAERPEGSVSTLKIQRTQQEDSAVYLCASSLVPAQGLEKLFFGSGTQLSVL.

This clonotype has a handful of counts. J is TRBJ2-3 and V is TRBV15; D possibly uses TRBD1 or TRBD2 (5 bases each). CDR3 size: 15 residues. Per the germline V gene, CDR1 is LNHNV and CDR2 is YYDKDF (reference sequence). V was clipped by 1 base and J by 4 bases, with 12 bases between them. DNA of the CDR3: TGTGCCACCAGCAGAGGGGGGATCCCCCCAGATACGCAGTATTTT. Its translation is CATSRGGIPPDTQYF. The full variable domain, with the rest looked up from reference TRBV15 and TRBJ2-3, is DAMVIQNPRYQVTQFGKPVTLSCSQTLNHNVMYWYQQKSSQAPKLLFHYYDKDFNNEADTPDNFQSRRPNTSFCFLDIRSPGLGDTAMYLCATSRGGIPPDTQYFGPGTRLTVL.

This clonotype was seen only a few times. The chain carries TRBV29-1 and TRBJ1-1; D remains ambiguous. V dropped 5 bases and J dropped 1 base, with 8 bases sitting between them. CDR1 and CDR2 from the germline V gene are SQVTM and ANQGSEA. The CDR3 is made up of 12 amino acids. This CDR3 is CSVSPQNTEAFF. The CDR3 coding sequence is TGCAGCGTTAGCCCTCAGAACACTGAAGCTTTCTTT.

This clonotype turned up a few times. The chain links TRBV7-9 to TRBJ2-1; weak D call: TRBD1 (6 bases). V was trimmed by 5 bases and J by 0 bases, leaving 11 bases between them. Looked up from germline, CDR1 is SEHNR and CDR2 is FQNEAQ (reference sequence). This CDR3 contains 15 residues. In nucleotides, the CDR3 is TGTGCCAGCAGCCGACAGGAGAACTCCTACAATGAGCAGTTCTTC. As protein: CASSRQENSYNEQFF.

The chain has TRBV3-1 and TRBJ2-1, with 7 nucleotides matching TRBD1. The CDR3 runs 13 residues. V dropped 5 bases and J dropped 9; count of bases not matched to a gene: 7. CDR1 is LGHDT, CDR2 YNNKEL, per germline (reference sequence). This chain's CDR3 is CASSTGQWVEQFF. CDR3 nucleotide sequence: TGTGCCAGCAGCACGGGACAGTGGGTTGAGCAGTTCTTC.

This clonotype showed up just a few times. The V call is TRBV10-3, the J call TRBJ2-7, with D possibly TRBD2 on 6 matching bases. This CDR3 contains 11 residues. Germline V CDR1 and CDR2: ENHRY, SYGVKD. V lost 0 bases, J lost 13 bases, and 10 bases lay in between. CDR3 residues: CAISESGTAYF. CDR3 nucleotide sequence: TGTGCCATCAGTGAGTCAGGGACTGCCTACTTC.

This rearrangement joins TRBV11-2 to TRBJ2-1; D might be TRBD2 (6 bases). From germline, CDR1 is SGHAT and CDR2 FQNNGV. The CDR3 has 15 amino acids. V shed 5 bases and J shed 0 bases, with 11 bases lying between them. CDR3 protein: CASSRQEGSYNEQFF. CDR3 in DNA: TGTGCCAGCAGCCGCCAGGAGGGCTCCTACAATGAGCAGTTCTTC.

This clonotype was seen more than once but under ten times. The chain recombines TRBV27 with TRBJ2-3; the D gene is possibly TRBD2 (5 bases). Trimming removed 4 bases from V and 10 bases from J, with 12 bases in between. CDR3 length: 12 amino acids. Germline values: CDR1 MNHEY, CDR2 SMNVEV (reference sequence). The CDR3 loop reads CASSSQRAPQYF. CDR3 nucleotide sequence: TGTGCCAGCAGTTCACAGAGGGCTCCGCAGTATTTT.

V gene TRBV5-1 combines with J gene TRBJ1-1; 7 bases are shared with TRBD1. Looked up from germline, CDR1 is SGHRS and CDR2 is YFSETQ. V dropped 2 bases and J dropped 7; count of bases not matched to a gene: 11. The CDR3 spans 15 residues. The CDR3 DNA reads TGCGCCAGCAGCTTCAGACAGGGTGGGGTCAGTGAAGCTTTCTTT. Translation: CASSFRQGGVSEAFF. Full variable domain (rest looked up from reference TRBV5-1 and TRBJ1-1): KAGVTQTPRYLIKTRGQQVTLSCSPISGHRSVSWYQQTPGQGLQFLFEYFSETQRNKGNFPGRFSGRQFSNSRSEMNVSTLELGDSALYLCASSFRQGGVSEAFFGQGTRLTVV.

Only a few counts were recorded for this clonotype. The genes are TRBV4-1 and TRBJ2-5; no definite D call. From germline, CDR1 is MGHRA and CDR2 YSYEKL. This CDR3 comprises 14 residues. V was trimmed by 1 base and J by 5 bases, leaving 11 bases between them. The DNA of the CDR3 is TGCGCCAGCAGCCAAGGGGGTGATAGGGAGACCCAGTACTTC. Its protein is CASSQGGDRETQYF.

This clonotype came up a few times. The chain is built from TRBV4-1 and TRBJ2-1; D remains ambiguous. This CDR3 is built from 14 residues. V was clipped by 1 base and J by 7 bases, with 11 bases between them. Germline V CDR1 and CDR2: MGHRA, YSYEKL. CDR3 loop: CASSQVGLGNEQFF. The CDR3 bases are TGCGCCAGCAGCCAAGTGGGCCTGGGGAATGAGCAGTTCTTC.

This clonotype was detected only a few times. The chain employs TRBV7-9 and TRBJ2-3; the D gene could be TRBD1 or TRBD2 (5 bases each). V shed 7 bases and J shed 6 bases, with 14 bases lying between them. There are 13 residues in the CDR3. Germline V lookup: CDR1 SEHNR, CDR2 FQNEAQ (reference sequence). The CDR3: CASTQGVVDTQYF. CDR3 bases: TGTGCCAGCACCCAGGGAGTCGTGGATACGCAGTATTTT.

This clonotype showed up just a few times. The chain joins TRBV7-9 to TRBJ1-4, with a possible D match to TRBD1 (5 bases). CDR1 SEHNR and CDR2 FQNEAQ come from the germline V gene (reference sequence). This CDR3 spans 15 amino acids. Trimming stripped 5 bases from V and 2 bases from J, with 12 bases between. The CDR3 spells CASSVQGSTNEKLFF. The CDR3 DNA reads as TGTGCCAGCAGCGTCCAGGGTTCGACTAATGAAAAACTGTTTTTT.

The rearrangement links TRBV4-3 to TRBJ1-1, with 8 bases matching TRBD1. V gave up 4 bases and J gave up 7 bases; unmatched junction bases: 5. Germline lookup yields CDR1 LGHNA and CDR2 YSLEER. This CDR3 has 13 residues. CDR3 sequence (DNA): TGCGCCAGCAGCCCCACAGGGGGAGATGAAGCTTTCTTT. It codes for CASSPTGGDEAFF.

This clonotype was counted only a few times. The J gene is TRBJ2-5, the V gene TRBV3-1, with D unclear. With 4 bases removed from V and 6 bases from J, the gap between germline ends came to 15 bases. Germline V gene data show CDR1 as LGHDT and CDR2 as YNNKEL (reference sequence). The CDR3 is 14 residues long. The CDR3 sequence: CASSLDGRRKTQYF. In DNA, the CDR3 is TGTGCCAGCAGCCTCGACGGACGGCGAAAGACCCAGTACTTC.

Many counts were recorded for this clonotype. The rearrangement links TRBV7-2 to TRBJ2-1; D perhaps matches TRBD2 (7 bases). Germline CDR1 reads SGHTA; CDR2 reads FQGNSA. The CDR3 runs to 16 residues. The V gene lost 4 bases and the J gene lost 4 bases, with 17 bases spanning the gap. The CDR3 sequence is CASSSDRGAEYNEQFF. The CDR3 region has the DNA TGTGCCAGCAGCTCCGACCGGGGGGCAGAATACAATGAGCAGTTCTTC.

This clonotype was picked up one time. CDR3 residues: CSARDRETNQPQHF. CDR3 in DNA: TGCAGTGCTAGAGACAGGGAAACCAATCAGCCCCAGCATTTT. This chain connects TRBV20-1 to TRBJ1-5; tentatively, D is TRBD1 (5 bases). Trimming removed 0 bases from V and 3 bases from J, with 9 bases in between. The CDR3 loop spans 14 amino acids. Germline V gene data show CDR1 as DFQATT and CDR2 as SNEGSKA (reference sequence).

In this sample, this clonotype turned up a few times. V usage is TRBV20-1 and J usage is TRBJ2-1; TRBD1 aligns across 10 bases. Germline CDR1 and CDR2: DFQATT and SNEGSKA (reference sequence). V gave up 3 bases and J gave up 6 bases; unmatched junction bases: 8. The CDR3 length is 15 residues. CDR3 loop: CSASAPGQGSNEQFF. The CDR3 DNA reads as TGCAGTGCTAGTGCTCCGGGACAGGGGAGCAATGAGCAGTTCTTC.

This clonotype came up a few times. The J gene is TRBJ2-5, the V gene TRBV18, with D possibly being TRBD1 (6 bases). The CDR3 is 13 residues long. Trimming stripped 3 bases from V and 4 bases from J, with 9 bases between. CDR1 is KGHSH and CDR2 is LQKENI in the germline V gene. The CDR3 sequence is CASSPVQGETQYF. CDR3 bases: TGTGCCAGCTCACCGGTACAGGGAGAGACCCAGTACTTC.